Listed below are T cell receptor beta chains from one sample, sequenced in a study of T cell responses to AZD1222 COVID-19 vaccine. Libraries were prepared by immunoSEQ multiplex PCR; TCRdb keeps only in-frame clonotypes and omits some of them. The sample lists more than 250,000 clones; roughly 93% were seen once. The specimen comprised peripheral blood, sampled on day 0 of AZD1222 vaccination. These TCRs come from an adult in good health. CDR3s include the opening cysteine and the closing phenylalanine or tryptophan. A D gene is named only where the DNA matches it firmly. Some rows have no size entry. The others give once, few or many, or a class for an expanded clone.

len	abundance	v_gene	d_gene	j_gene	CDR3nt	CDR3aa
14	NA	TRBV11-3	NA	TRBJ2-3	TGTGCCAGCACCATTTATCCCGTTGGTATCACGCAGTATTTT	CASTIYPVGITQYF
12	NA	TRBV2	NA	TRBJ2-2	TGTGCCAGCAGTGAGGGTCCCGGGGAGCTGTTTTTT	CASSEGPGELFF
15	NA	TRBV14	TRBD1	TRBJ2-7	TGTGCCAGCAGCCAAGCGACAGGGGCTCCCTACGAGCAGTACTTC	CASSQATGAPYEQYF
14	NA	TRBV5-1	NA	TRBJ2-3	TGCGCCAGCAGCTTGGCCCCTGGCACAGATACGCAGTATTTT	CASSLAPGTDTQYF
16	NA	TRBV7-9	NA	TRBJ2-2	TGTGCCAGCAGCTTAAGAAGGCTAGGGGACACCGGGGAGCTGTTTTTT	CASSLRRLGDTGELFF
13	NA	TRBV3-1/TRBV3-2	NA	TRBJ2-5	TGTGCCAGCGTTTCAACGGTTGAAGAGACCCAGTACTTC	CASVSTVEETQYF
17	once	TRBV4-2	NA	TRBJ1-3	TGTGCCAGCAGCCAAGATAAGACGGCGTACTCTGGAAACACCATATATTTT	CASSQDKTAYSGNTIYF
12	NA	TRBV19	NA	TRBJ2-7	TGTGCCAGTAGTTCTTTTAGGGGCGAGCAGTACTTC	CASSSFRGEQYF
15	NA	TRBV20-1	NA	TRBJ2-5	TGCAGTGCTAGTTGGCGGCGGGGTGGGGAAGAGACCCAGTACTTC	CSASWRRGGEETQYF
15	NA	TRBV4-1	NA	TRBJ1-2	TGCGCCAGCAGCCAGCCCGCCAAGGGAAGCTATGGCTACACCTTC	CASSQPAKGSYGYTF
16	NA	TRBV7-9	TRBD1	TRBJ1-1	TGTGCCAGCAGCCCACAGGGGGCAGGGAGTAACACTGAAGCTTTCTTT	CASSPQGAGSNTEAFF
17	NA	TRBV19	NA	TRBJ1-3	TGTGCCAGTAGTATTGGGATGTTCAGCTTCTCTGGAAACACCATATATTTT	CASSIGMFSFSGNTIYF
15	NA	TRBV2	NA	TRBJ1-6	TGTGCCAGCAGTCCAGAAAGGCGATATAATTCACCCCTCCACTTT	CASSPERRYNSPLHF
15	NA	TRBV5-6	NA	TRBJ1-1	TGTGCCAGCAGCTTCTTACAGGGCTGGGACACTGAAGCTTTCTTT	CASSFLQGWDTEAFF
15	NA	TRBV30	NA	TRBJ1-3	TGTGCCTGGTCGAGTGGGCGGTCCTCTGGAAACACCATATATTTT	CAWSSGRSSGNTIYF
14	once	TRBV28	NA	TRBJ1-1	TGTGCCAGCAGACCCGGACTCTATGACACTGAAGCTTTCTTT	CASRPGLYDTEAFF
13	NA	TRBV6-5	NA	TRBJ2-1	TGTGCCAGCAGGACCGGGACAAACAATGAGCAGTTCTTC	CASRTGTNNEQFF
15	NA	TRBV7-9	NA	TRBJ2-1	TGTGCCAGCAGCTTAGCGGGGAGCGGCCACAATGAGCAGTTCTTC	CASSLAGSGHNEQFF
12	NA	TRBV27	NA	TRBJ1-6	TGTGCCAGCAGTTCGTGGGGGTTAGCTCTCCACTTT	CASSSWGLALHF
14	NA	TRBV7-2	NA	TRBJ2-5	TGTGCCAGCAGTCGACAGGCTGGGGGAGAGACCCAGTACTTC	CASSRQAGGETQYF
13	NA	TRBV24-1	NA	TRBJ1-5	TGTGCCACCGGCGGCAGGGACAATCAGCCCCAGCATTTT	CATGGRDNQPQHF
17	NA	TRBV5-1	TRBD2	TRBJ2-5	TGCGCCAGCAGCTCCCCTGGGGAGGGCGACAACCAAGAGACCCAGTACTTC	CASSSPGEGDNQETQYF
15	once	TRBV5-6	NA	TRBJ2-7	TGTGCCAGCAGCTTACGTCAGATCCCATCCGTCGAGCAGTACTTC	CASSLRQIPSVEQYF
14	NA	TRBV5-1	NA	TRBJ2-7	TGCGCCAGCAGCTTATCTCCTGTGGGCGGGGAGCAGTACTTC	CASSLSPVGGEQYF
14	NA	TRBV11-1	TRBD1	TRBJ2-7	TGTGCCAGCAGCTCCAGGGACAGAGACTACGAGCAGTACTTC	CASSSRDRDYEQYF
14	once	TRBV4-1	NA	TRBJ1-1	TGCGCCAGCAGCCTAGCTTGGGCGAACACTGAAGCTTTCTTT	CASSLAWANTEAFF
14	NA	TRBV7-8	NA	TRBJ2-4	TGTGCCAGCAGCTTGGGAGGACCTGGGGACATTCAGTACTTC	CASSLGGPGDIQYF
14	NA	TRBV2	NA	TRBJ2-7	TGTGCCAGCACCCCAGGGTCCAGGGCGGGGGAGCAGTACTTC	CASTPGSRAGEQYF